The sequence of this TCR beta chain was determined in a study of cytomegalovirus exposure and HLA in healthy donors. A multiplex PCR was run with 60 Vbeta primers and 13 Jbeta primers. Assay used: immunoSEQ multiplex PCR; TCRdb lists only in-frame clones, some missing. This repertoire shows 150,000 to 200,000 clones, around three quarters found once; its top ten account for 4.4%. Study-wide points: In a later analysis, CMV-associated beta chains were mostly HLA-associated, it appeared. Links to common viral pathogens appeared, in a later analysis, for several of the most significant clusters. While the bulk of TCR sequences proved rare, some public TCRs turned up in many donors.

Those who donated were healthy bone marrow donors. Points on this clone: The target antigen is unknown.

The germline V and J ends were trimmed by 0 bases and 4 bases, with 8 bases remaining between them. Looked up from germline, CDR1 is SGHRS and CDR2 is YFSETQ. CDR3 length: 14 amino acids. The chain has TRBV5-1 and TRBJ1-3, with D perhaps TRBD1 (5 bases). The sequenced sample was PBMCs. This sequence originates from a woman in her twenties or thirties in good health and CMV-seropositive. CDR3 bases: TGCGCCAGCAGCTTGGTAGGGGTAGGAAACACCATATATTTT. Translation: CASSLVGVGNTIYF.